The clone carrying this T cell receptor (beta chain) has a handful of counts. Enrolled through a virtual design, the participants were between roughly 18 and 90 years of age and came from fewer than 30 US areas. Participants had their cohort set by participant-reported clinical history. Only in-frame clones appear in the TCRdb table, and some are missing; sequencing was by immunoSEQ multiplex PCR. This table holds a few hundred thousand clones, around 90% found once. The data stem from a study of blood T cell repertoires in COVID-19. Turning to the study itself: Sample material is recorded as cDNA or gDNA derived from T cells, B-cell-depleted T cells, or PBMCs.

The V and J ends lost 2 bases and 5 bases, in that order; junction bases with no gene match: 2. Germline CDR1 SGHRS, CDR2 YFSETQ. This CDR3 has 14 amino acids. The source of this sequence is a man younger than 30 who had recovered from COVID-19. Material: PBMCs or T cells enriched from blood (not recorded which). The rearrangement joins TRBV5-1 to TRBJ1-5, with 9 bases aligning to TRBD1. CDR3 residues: CASSLRQGDQPQHF. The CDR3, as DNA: TGCGCCAGCAGCTTACGACAGGGGGATCAGCCCCAGCATTTT.